Listed here are 5 T cell receptor beta chains from one sample, sequenced in a study of blood T cell repertoires in COVID-19 (TCRdb year 2020). Receptors were amplified or captured by the immunoSEQ multiplex PCR assay. TCRdb took this table from immuneACCESS and kept in-frame rearrangements with V and J called. Such tables lack part of the clones; where checked against another copy, unresolved V genes explain under half of the gap, and the rest is unexplained. Present in this sample are 40,000 or so clones, roughly four fifths of which were seen just once. 24% of the sample comes from the top ten. Input material: peripheral blood. These receptors were taken from a human donor with acute or convalescent COVID-19. The donor label of this sample is uncertain.

The chain employs TRBV29-1 and TRBJ1-3; no reliable D call. CDR1 SQVTM and CDR2 ANQGSEA come from the germline V gene. There are 14 residues in the CDR3. Deletions cut 4 bases from V and 2 bases from J, with 12 bases between. In DNA form, the CDR3 reads TGCAGCGTTGTTGCGGCGGCGGCTGGAAACACCATATATTTT. Its protein product is CSVVAAAAGNTIYF. Drawing the rest from reference TRBV29-1 and TRBJ1-3, the complete variable domain is SAVISQKPSRDICQRGTSLTIQCQVDSQVTMMFWYRQQPGQSLTLIATANQGSEATYESGFVIDKFPISRPNLTFSTLTVSNMSPEDSSIYLCSVVAAAAGNTIYFGEGSWLTVV.

The rearrangement uses TRBV19 and TRBJ1-4; 9 bases are shared with TRBD1. The germline CDR1 and CDR2 sequences are LNHDA and SQIVND (reference sequence). CDR3 length equals 15 residues. The ends lost 3 bases at V and 5 bases at J; junction bases unmatched: 4. CDR3 sequence: CASSMTTGGNEKLFF. The CDR3 DNA reads as TGTGCCAGTAGTATGACGACAGGGGGGAATGAAAAACTGTTTTTT. The variable domain in full, with the rest retrieved from reference TRBV19 and TRBJ1-4, is DGGITQSPKYLFRKEGQNVTLSCEQNLNHDAMYWYRQDPGQGLRLIYYSQIVNDFQKGDIAEGYSVSREKKESFPLTVTSAQKNPTAFYLCASSMTTGGNEKLFFGSGTQLSVL.

The chain employs TRBV27 and TRBJ1-5; D call uncertain. The CDR3 extends over 15 amino acids. With 2 bases removed from V and 1 base from J, the gap between germline ends came to 9 bases. CDR1 is MNHEY and CDR2 is SMNVEV in the germline V gene (reference sequence). CDR3 sequence reads: CASSLVQNSNQPQHF. The CDR3 DNA follows: TGTGCCAGCAGTTTAGTGCAGAACAGCAATCAGCCCCAGCATTTT.

The chain links TRBV9 to TRBJ2-3; 8 positions agree with TRBD2. The junction had 6 bases not matched to a gene; V was cut back by 0 bases and J by 0 bases. The CDR3 covers 17 residues. Germline CDR1 and CDR2: SGDLS and YYNGEE. Here the CDR3 DNA reads TGTGCCAGCAGCGTAGCACTAGCGGTAACTAGCACAGATACGCAGTATTTT. This encodes CASSVALAVTSTDTQYF.

This clone showed up just once. CDR3 amino acids: CASTPATGPNQPQHF. In DNA, the CDR3 is TGTGCCAGCACCCCAGCGACAGGGCCCAATCAGCCCCAGCATTTT. This chain joins TRBV6-2 or TRBV6-3 and TRBJ1-5, with 7 bases that match TRBD1. Trimming removed 7 bases from V and 3 bases from J; junction bases left unmatched: 9. Germline V CDR1 and CDR2: MNHEY, SVGEGT. The CDR3 totals 15 residues.